Below, 26 T cell receptor beta chains from the same sample are listed, as sequenced in a study of cytomegalovirus exposure and HLA in healthy donors (dated by TCRdb to about 2017). Library preparation employed the immunoSEQ multiplex PCR assay. The multiplex PCR relied on a mix of 60 forward primers for TCR Vbeta segments and 13 reverse primers for TCR Jbeta segments. As stored in TCRdb, this immuneACCESS dataset retains in-frame rearrangements with V and J assigned. A fraction of the clones does not appear; measured against another copy, unresolved V genes explain less than half of the discrepancy, and the remainder lacks a known reason. For this sample there are 250,000 or so clones; about nine tenths appear just once. The leading ten clones occupy about 1.7% of the sample. Specimen: PBMCs. The receptors shown here come from a girl aged 2-10 years in good health and CMV-seronegative.

The chain recombines TRBV6-1 with TRBJ1-1; D unresolved. This CDR3 contains 11 residues. Trimming removed 1 base from V and 7 bases from J, with 4 bases in between. Germline-derived CDR1 and CDR2 are MNHNS and SASEGT. The CDR3 DNA reads as TGTGCCAGCAGTGAAGGTATTGAAGCTTTCTTT. Amino acids: CASSEGIEAFF.

The rearrangement links TRBV7-2 to TRBJ2-3; no clear D gene. The germline CDR1 and CDR2 sequences are SGHTA and FQGNSA. This CDR3 is built from 12 residues. Trimming took 5 bases from V and 2 from J, leaving 5 bases between them. CDR3 sequence reads: CASSTFTDTQYF. CDR3 nucleotides: TGTGCCAGCAGCACATTCACAGATACGCAGTATTTT.

This sequence joins TRBV5-1 and TRBJ2-7; 9 bases line up with TRBD1. V trimming: 4 bases; J trimming: 6 bases; junction bases outside the gene matches: 8. The length of the CDR3 is 14 residues. Per germline, CDR1 SGHRS and CDR2 YFSETQ. The CDR3 sequence: CASSVPGQGREQYF. Written as DNA, the CDR3 is TGCGCCAGCAGCGTGCCGGGACAGGGACGCGAGCAGTACTTC. Full variable domain (remainder filled in from reference TRBV5-1 and TRBJ2-7): KAGVTQTPRYLIKTRGQQVTLSCSPISGHRSVSWYQQTPGQGLQFLFEYFSETQRNKGNFPGRFSGRQFSNSRSEMNVSTLELGDSALYLCASSVPGQGREQYFGPGTRLTVT.

The chain recombines TRBV30 with TRBJ1-5; TRBD1 matches at 7 bases. This CDR3 region has 15 residues. The V gene end was trimmed by 1 base and the J gene end by 6 bases; junction bases not matched to a gene: 9. Germline CDR1 and CDR2: GTSNPN and SVGIG (reference sequence). The CDR3 DNA reads as TGTGCCTGGAGTGCCGTTGGACAGGACAGTCAGCCCCAGCATTTT. This sequence encodes CAWSAVGQDSQPQHF.

The chain carries TRBV27 and TRBJ2-5; possible D gene TRBD1, 5 bases. V lost 5 bases to trimming and J lost 0 bases, with 13 bases between them. Germline CDR1 is MNHEY and CDR2 is SMNVEV (reference sequence). The CDR3 spans 15 residues. CDR3 bases: TGTGCCAGCAGTCACAGGTCTTTGTACCAAGAGACCCAGTACTTC. Its protein is CASSHRSLYQETQYF.

This clone came up once. V gene TRBV5-4 combines with J gene TRBJ2-7, with 12 positions matching TRBD2. J gave up 2 bases and V 4 bases, and 4 bases lay outside the gene matches. The germline gives CDR1 SGHNT, CDR2 YYREEE (reference sequence). This CDR3 has 15 amino acids. CDR3 nucleotide sequence: TGTGCCAGCAGCCCGGGACTAGCGGGTACCTACGAGCAGTACTTC. Amino acids: CASSPGLAGTYEQYF. Using reference TRBV5-4 and TRBJ2-7 for the parts outside the CDR3, the full variable domain is ETGVTQSPTHLIKTRGQQVTLRCSSQSGHNTVSWYQQALGQGPQFIFQYYREEENGRGNFPPRFSGLQFPNYSSELNVNALELDDSALYLCASSPGLAGTYEQYFGPGTRLTVT.

The rearrangement links TRBV5-6 to TRBJ2-1; 10 nucleotides align to TRBD1. V lost 0 bases to trimming and J lost 3 bases; unmatched junction nucleotides: 3. Looked up from germline, CDR1 is SGHDT and CDR2 is YYEEEE. This CDR3 has 16 amino acids. Here the CDR3 DNA reads TGTGCCAGCAGCTTGGGTCGGACAGGGGGCTACAATGAGCAGTTCTTC. Translating gives CASSLGRTGGYNEQFF.

The chain uses TRBV14 and TRBJ2-2; D perhaps matches TRBD1 (5 bases). In germline, CDR1 is SGHDN, CDR2 FVKESK. With 0 bases removed from V and 0 bases from J, the gap between germline ends came to 8 bases. This CDR3 is 16 amino acids long. This CDR3 is CASSQEGATNTGELFF. CDR3 bases: TGTGCCAGCAGCCAAGAAGGGGCGACGAACACCGGGGAGCTGTTTTTT.

The chain uses TRBV23-1 and TRBJ2-2; possible D gene TRBD1, 6 bases. TRBV23-1 is an ORF, and what it does is uncertain. V lost 9 bases, J lost 5 bases, and 31 bases lay in between. There are 19 residues in the CDR3. The CDR3 reads CARNKFGVKYGRGTGELFF. Here the CDR3 DNA reads TGCGCCAGAAACAAGTTCGGAGTTAAATATGGCAGGGGTACCGGGGAGCTGTTTTTT.

This chain connects TRBV5-1 to TRBJ2-3; D gene uncertain. V lost 4 bases and J lost 7, with 10 bases in between. The CDR3 runs 12 residues. The germline V gene encodes CDR1 SGHRS and CDR2 YFSETQ. This chain's CDR3 is CASSRDSNTQYF. In DNA form, the CDR3 reads TGCGCCAGCAGCCGAGATTCTAATACGCAGTATTTT.

In this sample, this clone turned up once. J is TRBJ1-1 and V is TRBV7-2; the D is unclear. Looked up from germline, CDR1 is SGHTA and CDR2 is FQGNSA. With 3 bases removed from V and 4 bases from J, the gap between germline ends came to 9 bases. The CDR3 runs to 13 residues. CDR3 sequence reads: CASSFSRVTEAFF. The CDR3 DNA sequence: TGTGCCAGCAGCTTTTCACGAGTCACTGAAGCTTTCTTT.

The V and J genes are TRBV19 and TRBJ2-1; 7 bases are a match to TRBD1. The germline V gene encodes CDR1 LNHDA and CDR2 SQIVND (reference sequence). The CDR3 has 14 amino acids. Trimming cost V 5 bases and J 4 bases; bases outside gene matches: 5. CDR3 coding DNA: TGTGCCAGTAGTCCGGGACAGACATACAATGAGCAGTTCTTC. Protein: CASSPGQTYNEQFF.

The CDR3 sequence: CASSSPRVGQETQYF. Written as DNA, the CDR3 is TGTGCCAGCAGCTCGCCGAGGGTGGGCCAAGAGACCCAGTACTTC. The rearrangement joins TRBV28 to TRBJ2-5, with D maybe TRBD2 (5 bases). This CDR3 is 15 amino acids long. Germline V gene data show CDR1 as MDHEN and CDR2 as SYDVKM. Deletions cut 6 bases from V and 1 base from J, with 15 bases between. The full variable domain, in which reference TRBV28 and TRBJ2-5 provide the parts outside the CDR3, is DVKVTQSSRYLVKRTGEKVFLECVQDMDHENMFWYRQDPGLGLRLIYFSYDVKMKEKGDIPEGYSVSREKKERFSLILESASTNQTSMYLCASSSPRVGQETQYFGPGTRLLVL.

The chain recombines TRBV4-1 with TRBJ2-7; 7 nucleotides align to TRBD1. The CDR3 totals 14 residues. Per germline, CDR1 MGHRA and CDR2 YSYEKL. V dropped 5 bases and J dropped 3; count of bases not matched to a gene: 7. For the CDR3, the DNA is TGCGCCAGCAGCGAGAGACAGGGTGTCTACGAGCAGTACTTC. This gives the protein CASSERQGVYEQYF.

The CDR3 protein is CAISDLRTGTGSSEQYF. The CDR3 DNA follows: TGTGCCATCAGTGACCTTAGGACCGGGACAGGGTCGAGCGAGCAGTACTTC. The V call is TRBV10-3, the J call TRBJ2-7; 9 bases are a match to TRBD1. Germline CDR1 and CDR2: ENHRY and SYGVKD. V dropped 3 bases and J dropped 6; count of bases not matched to a gene: 15. The CDR3 is 17 amino acids.

The chain has TRBV29-1 and TRBJ1-1; the match to TRBD1 covers 8 bases. This CDR3 contains 11 residues. The V gene end was trimmed by 3 bases and the J gene end by 11 bases; junction bases not matched to a gene: 5. Germline V gene sequence: CDR1 SQVTM, CDR2 ANQGSEA. This CDR3 is CSVDTGGWAFF. In DNA form, the CDR3 reads TGCAGCGTTGATACAGGGGGGTGGGCTTTCTTT. The full variable domain, with the rest looked up from reference TRBV29-1 and TRBJ1-1, is SAVISQKPSRDICQRGTSLTIQCQVDSQVTMMFWYRQQPGQSLTLIATANQGSEATYESGFVIDKFPISRPNLTFSTLTVSNMSPEDSSIYLCSVDTGGWAFFGQGTRLTVV.

This chain links TRBV27 with TRBJ1-2; TRBD1 might be the D (5 bases). Germline loops: CDR1 MNHEY, CDR2 SMNVEV (reference sequence). This CDR3 has 13 residues. Trimming shortened V by 6 bases and J by 4 bases, and 12 bases separated the two germline ends. The CDR3 DNA sequence: TGTGCCAGCAGACTGGGACTGAGCTATGGCTACACCTTC. It translates to CASRLGLSYGYTF.

The genes are TRBV5-1 and TRBJ1-6; 10 bases match TRBD1. V gave up 4 bases and J gave up 5 bases; unmatched junction bases: 9. The CDR3 contains 17 residues. The germline gives CDR1 SGHRS, CDR2 YFSETQ. The CDR3 region is CASSTKTGGFDNSPLHF. Written as DNA, the CDR3 is TGCGCCAGCAGCACAAAGACAGGGGGCTTCGATAATTCACCCCTCCACTTT.

In DNA, the CDR3 is TGTGCCTGGGGATACGGGACAGGGTTTGAAAAACTGTTTTTT. Its translation: CAWGYGTGFEKLFF. The chain employs TRBV30 and TRBJ1-4, with TRBD1 matching 9 bases. The CDR3 is made up of 14 amino acids. V lost 5 bases, J lost 7 bases, and 8 bases stayed unmatched. Germline values: CDR1 GTSNPN, CDR2 SVGIG (reference sequence). Full variable domain (rest looked up from reference TRBV30 and TRBJ1-4): SQTIHQWPATLVQPVGSPLSLECTVEGTSNPNLYWYRQAAGRGLQLLFYSVGIGQISSEVPQNLSASRPQDRQFILSSKKLLLSDSGFYLCAWGYGTGFEKLFFGSGTQLSVL.

The chain joins TRBV19 to TRBJ1-3; D remains unclear. The CDR3 runs to 13 residues. Germline CDR1 reads LNHDA; CDR2 reads SQIVND (reference sequence). V lost 6 bases and J 3 bases, leaving 9 bases between the germline ends. The chain's CDR3 is CASSVDIGNTIYF. DNA of the CDR3: TGTGCCAGTAGCGTCGACATTGGAAACACCATATATTTT.

The rearrangement uses TRBV5-1 and TRBJ2-3; TRBD1 is a possible D gene (5 bases). Germline loops: CDR1 SGHRS, CDR2 YFSETQ. CDR3 length equals 15 residues. Trimming pared 0 bases from V and 0 bases from J, leaving 8 bases between. In DNA, the CDR3 is TGCGCCAGCAGCTTGGAGGGGATTAGCACAGATACGCAGTATTTT. Translation: CASSLEGISTDTQYF.

The chain has TRBV9 and TRBJ2-1; 7 bases are shared with TRBD1. V lost 0 bases and J lost 8; bases outside the gene matches: 8. Looked up from germline, CDR1 is SGDLS and CDR2 is YYNGEE. The CDR3 contains 15 residues. CDR3 sequence reads: CASSVGAGTVYEQFF. CDR3 nucleotides: TGTGCCAGCAGCGTAGGGGCAGGGACAGTCTATGAGCAGTTCTTC.

The genes are TRBV7-2 and TRBJ1-5; TRBD1 matches 7 bases. Trimming removed 5 bases from V and 1 base from J; junction bases left unmatched: 2. The germline V gene encodes CDR1 SGHTA and CDR2 FQGNSA. The CDR3 extends over 14 amino acids. The CDR3 region is CASSQGDSNQPQHF. The DNA for the CDR3 is TGTGCCAGCAGCCAGGGGGACAGCAATCAGCCCCAGCATTTT.

V is TRBV10-3 and J is TRBJ1-2; the D is unclear. The germline V and J ends were trimmed by 4 bases and 6 bases, with 18 bases remaining between them. CDR1 ENHRY and CDR2 SYGVKD come from the germline V gene. The CDR3 is 15 amino acids. The CDR3 DNA follows: TGTGCCATCAGTGGGATGAGGGAGGGTCGGGATGGCTACACCTTC. Translation gives CAISGMREGRDGYTF.

This clone was picked up one time. The J gene is TRBJ2-4, the V gene TRBV5-6; possibly TRBD2 for D (5 bases). With 0 bases removed from V and 4 bases from J, the gap between germline ends came to 14 bases. This CDR3 comprises 16 residues. The V gene's germline CDR1 is SGHDT and CDR2 YYEEEE. CDR3 nucleotides: TGTGCCAGCAGCTTGGGAAGGAGGACCGTGAAAAACATTCAGTACTTC. As protein: CASSLGRRTVKNIQYF.

V is TRBV19 and J is TRBJ1-6; no clear D. The CDR3 runs to 14 residues. V was trimmed by 4 bases and J by 7 bases, leaving 11 bases between them. CDR1 and CDR2 from the germline V gene are LNHDA and SQIVND (reference sequence). The CDR3 spells CASSRASPNSPLHF. In nucleotides, the CDR3 is TGTGCCAGTAGTAGAGCGAGCCCAAATTCACCCCTCCACTTT.